Listed here is a single TCR beta chain. What antigen it recognizes has not been identified. Base qualities are not recorded, but no much larger clone differs from it by a single base. Stable Graves' hyperthyroidism was defined as no progression to ophthalmopathy during 18 months of follow-up. Hyperthyroidism patients were newly diagnosed, with disease duration under 2 months, and aged 18 to 65 years. Any patient with an uncontrolled infection, another autoimmune disease, pregnancy or lactation was excluded. Diagnoses were established on the basis of clinical symptoms, serum thyroxine and TRAb, thyroid ultrasound, and orbital computed tomography. PBMCs were isolated from about 9 ml of fresh peripheral blood by Ficoll-Paque density gradient centrifugation. Trizol reagent was used to extract total RNA, and RNA quality was then checked on an Agilent 2100 Bioanalyzer. The TCR beta CDR3 regions were amplified from RNA transcripts. The first round of RT-PCR for the TCR CDR3 was performed with the HTBI primer set and the Qiagen OneStep RT-PCR kit. Libraries were constructed in a second round of multiplex PCR, after which size selection and purification were performed. Sequencing of the libraries was done on an Illumina HiSeq2000 using paired-end 100 bp reads. The original methods were these. SOAPnuke was used to process the raw data, with reads discarded if the reads contained adapters or uncalled bases, had a mean Phred below 15, or lacked an exact constant-primer or identifier match. COPE v1.2.5 was used to merge the high-quality paired reads, and each unique nucleotide sequence was defined as a clonotype. MiTCR v1.1 was used to align clonotypes to the IMGT TRBV, TRBD and TRBJ reference segments. The analysis was restricted to V-J combinations with a frequency above 0.0001, which together covered just over 99% of the repertoires. A TCS score was defined as the ratio between F50 (clonal expansion) and ExV (chaos), using BLOSUM62-based TCRdist between CDR3 peptides within each V-J. Welch's t-statistics and random forest reduced roughly 540 V-J features to under 15, which were used in a naive Bayes classifier (R e1071). The Morisita-Horn index was used to measure how similar the thyroid and blood repertoires were. The raw public reads went through TCRdb reprocessing: fastp at Q25, MiXCR clone calling, in-frame beta chains kept. Each CDR3 protein appears once, grouped with its most common genes and DNA. The V and J calls shown here were made by TCRdb, not taken from the authors' results. The sample contains about 840,000 distinct CDR3 sequences, 35% to 45% of them found a single time. Jointly, the top ten make up around 9.3% of the sample.

The V and J ends are trimmed by 3 bases and 5 bases, leaving 14 bases between them. The germline V gene specifies SNHLY as CDR1 and FYNNEI as CDR2. The CDR3 numbers 14 residues from cysteine through phenylalanine. The retained sequence is limited to the CDR3, 42 bases, with the frame set at the first base. This record comes from a study of T cells in Graves' hyperthyroidism and ophthalmopathy (dated by TCRdb to the late 2010s). About the full investigation: Peripheral blood was sampled at the time of initial diagnosis, prior to any treatment. To identify TCR V-J signatures that set the groups apart, the researchers used a discovery cohort of roughly 100 patients, made up of under 50 with Graves' ophthalmopathy and 57 with stable Graves' hyperthyroidism. Whether ophthalmopathy could be predicted prospectively was tested in an independent validation cohort made up of roughly 20 hyperthyroidism patients plus 17 patients who later progressed to ophthalmopathy. The approximately 98 discovery patients were randomly divided into training and test sets at a 7:3 ratio. In more than 5 Graves' hyperthyroidism patients, the study also compared T-cell repertoires from thyroid tissue with T-cell repertoires from blood. After blood sampling, hyperthyroidism patients were treated with methimazole at a starting dose of 30 mg daily, and ophthalmopathy patients were treated with high-dose intravenous methylprednisolone. According to the paper, TCR Vbeta CDR3 sequencing was carried out on around 140 peripheral blood samples, which came from over 40 ophthalmopathy, approximately 78 hyperthyroidism and some 17 progressor patients.

Paper-wide results and their limitations: No statistical method was used to set the sample size in advance, and investigators knew the group allocation. In validation, progression to ophthalmopathy was predicted by the model with more than 65% sensitivity and just over 72% specificity, a median of about 6.4 months before onset. Blood samples also contained most of the expanded thyroid clonotypes (frequency above 0.001), which suggests that blood repertoires may reflect thyroid immune responses. In cross-validation, a model built on a 13 V-J signature told ophthalmopathy apart from stable hyperthyroidism with less than 90% sensitivity and about 81% specificity, and in testing the same model reached 80%/75%.

The TCR sequence derives from a man aged 18 to 30 with Graves' hyperthyroidism. Sequenced sample: blood. The V gene is TRBV2 and the J gene is TRBJ2-7, with TRBD2 tentatively as D gene (6 bases match). DNA sequence: TGTGCCAGCAGTGAGGGACGGGGGTTTAACGAGCAGTACTTC. This gives the protein CASSEGRGFNEQYF.